This T cell receptor (beta chain) came from a study of breast tumors, draining lymph nodes, adjacent tissues (TCRdb year 2016). For the wider study: Breast cancer patients provided tumor, adjacent nontumor tissue and axillary lymph nodes, and the study compared the TCR beta repertoires across these three sources. In human breast cancer, the study set out to evaluate how tumor, surrounding tissue and draining lymph node repertoires relate to one another and whether T cells may move between these sites. Points the paper makes about the study in general: T-cell repertoire diversity in tumors was found to be lower than in lymph nodes but higher than in nontumor tissue, and preferential V and J gene usage was observed. The study presented the conclusion that tumor T cells originate in lymph nodes as consistent with a hypothesis, not as something directly demonstrated. Tumor and nontumor tissue repertoires were significantly more similar in luminal-like than in basal-like breast cancer. The data were judged consistent with most tumor T cells deriving from the lymph node and then expanding within tumor tissue.

Comment on this clonotype: Its target antigen remains unknown. No much larger clone is present one base from it, and per-base qualities are unavailable.

The CDR3 runs 15 amino acids, cysteine and phenylalanine included. Only the CDR3 DNA stays, 45 bases, in frame from base 1. The germline V gene provides CDR1 SNHLY and CDR2 FYNNEI. Trimmed from V: 6 bases; trimmed from J: 5 bases; junction bases lacking a gene match: 11. This sample was sequenced with an Illumina HiSeq 2000. Multiplex PCR amplification was used to generate the TCR beta chain libraries. High-throughput sequencing was used to analyze the amplified TCR beta chain products. TCRdb trimmed the raw reads at Q25, called clones with MiXCR and kept productive beta chains. Merged by CDR3 protein, the rows form single entries marked with the most common genes and DNA. The sample yields about 31,000 distinct CDR3 sequences; approximately 63% were counted once. Of the sample, about 20% falls within the top ten clones.

The clonotype was recovered from a female donor with breast cancer. Some clones in this sample may be carry-over from other donors' samples. The chain employs TRBV2 and TRBJ2-5; 8 central bases correspond to TRBD2. Sequencing was carried out using breast tumor tissue. The CDR3 region: CASSRGGGGDETQYF. The nucleotides read TGTGCCAGCAGCCGGGGGGGGGGGGGGGACGAGACCCAGTACTTC.